In this sample, the clone carrying this TCR beta chain turned up a few times. Its antigen is not known. From RNA transcripts, TCR beta CDR3 regions were amplified. First-round RT-PCR of the TCR CDR3 relied on the HTBI primer set. MiXCR was run by TCRdb on the multiplex PCR reads, yielding one entry per CDR3 protein. The data show fewer than 650,000 distinct CDR3 sequences, around 13% seen once. Stable Graves' hyperthyroidism denoted no ophthalmopathy progression over 18 months. Those with hyperthyroidism were 18 to 65 years old, newly diagnosed, and ill for under 2 months. The data were taken from a study of T cells in Graves' hyperthyroidism and ophthalmopathy. Findings and limits, study-wide: It was a median about 7.1 months before onset that the model predicted ophthalmopathy.

The clonotype comes from a woman in her forties with Graves' hyperthyroidism. The material sequenced was blood.

This CDR3 reads CASSSLGGHQETQYF. Here the CDR3 DNA reads TGTGCCAGTAGTAGCTTGGGCGGCCACCAAGAGACCCAGTACTTC. The chain employs TRBV19 and TRBJ2-5; D gene uncertain. This CDR3 has 15 amino acids. Trimming left V 4 bases short and J 0 bases short, with 12 bases between. CDR1 and CDR2 from the germline V gene are LNHDA and SQIVND (reference sequence).